Each of the 30 T cell receptor beta chains below was sequenced from the same sample in a study of technical replicates of blood from a few donors. Sequenced by immunoSEQ multiplex PCR; TCRdb stores in-frame clones only, minus some. This sample has some 66,000 clones, with roughly 90% found just once. The material sequenced was PBMCs. The source is a human donor in good health. Some clones in this sample may be carry-over from other donors' samples.

The CDR3 DNA reads TGTGCCAGCACCCGCGACAGGGGTTCACCCCTCCACTTT. This codes for CASTRDRGSPLHF. This chain uses TRBV6-5 with TRBJ1-6, with 8 bases lining up with TRBD1. The junction had 5 bases not matched to a gene; V was cut back by 7 bases and J by 9 bases. Germline-derived CDR1 and CDR2 are MNHEY and SVGAGI. This CDR3 is 13 amino acids long.

The chain combines TRBV5-6 with TRBJ1-2, with 9 bases identical to TRBD1. CDR1 is SGHDT and CDR2 is YYEEEE in the germline V gene. Trimming removed 3 bases from V and 2 bases from J; junction bases left unmatched: 2. The CDR3 is 14 amino acids. CDR3 in DNA: TGTGCCAGCAGCTGGACAGGGGTAAACTATGGCTACACCTTC. Amino acids: CASSWTGVNYGYTF.

This chain uses TRBV4-1 with TRBJ2-3; 10 nucleotides align to TRBD2. The CDR3 runs to 17 residues. V dropped 2 bases and J dropped 1; count of bases not matched to a gene: 6. Germline CDR1 reads MGHRA; CDR2 reads YSYEKL. The CDR3 nucleotides are TGCGCCAGCAGCCAACAAGTAGCGGGGGGAGGCACAGATACGCAGTATTTT. Encoded protein: CASSQQVAGGGTDTQYF.

The chain is built from TRBV7-9 and TRBJ2-1, with 9 bases fitting TRBD2. This CDR3 spans 15 amino acids. CDR1 and CDR2 from the germline V gene are SEHNR and FQNEAQ (reference sequence). Trimming took 0 bases from V and 12 from J; bases not matched to a gene: 9. CDR3 region: CASSLASGRTLAQFF. CDR3 DNA: TGTGCCAGCAGCTTAGCTAGCGGGAGAACTCTTGCGCAGTTCTTC.

This clone was observed a single time. The rearrangement links TRBV7-9 to TRBJ1-2; a weak D match, TRBD1 (5 bases). V was trimmed by 0 bases and J by 10 bases, leaving 15 bases between them. CDR1 is SEHNR, CDR2 FQNEAQ, per germline (reference sequence). The CDR3 covers 14 residues. CDR3 sequence reads: CASSLAGQRRVYTF. CDR3 DNA sequence: TGTGCCAGCAGCTTAGCCGGACAACGAAGAGTCTACACCTTC.

The chain carries TRBV11-1 and TRBJ2-2; maybe TRBD1 (5 bases). This CDR3 comprises 14 residues. From germline, CDR1 is SGHAT and CDR2 FQDESV (reference sequence). V lost 6 bases, J lost 3 bases, and 11 bases lay in between. CDR3 in amino acids: CASRSGLDTGELFF. The CDR3 nucleotides are TGTGCCAGCAGATCAGGGTTGGACACCGGGGAGCTGTTTTTT. Complete variable domain (other parts from reference TRBV11-1 and TRBJ2-2): EAEVAQSPRYKITEKSQAVAFWCDPISGHATLYWYRQILGQGPELLVQFQDESVVDDSQLPKDRFSAERLKGVDSTLKIQPAELGDSAMYLCASRSGLDTGELFFGEGSRLTVL.

The rearrangement joins TRBV19 to TRBJ1-2, with D maybe TRBD1 (6 bases). The CDR3 sequence is 13 residues long. The germline gives CDR1 LNHDA, CDR2 SQIVND (reference sequence). Between the trimmed V and J ends, which lost 7 bases and 8 bases, there was a span of 17 bases. CDR3 DNA: TGTGCCAGTACCTCAACAGGGAGCGGCGGCTACACCTTC. Its protein is CASTSTGSGGYTF. Looking up the rest from reference TRBV19 and TRBJ1-2 gives the full variable domain: DGGITQSPKYLFRKEGQNVTLSCEQNLNHDAMYWYRQDPGQGLRLIYYSQIVNDFQKGDIAEGYSVSREKKESFPLTVTSAQKNPTAFYLCASTSTGSGGYTFGSGTRLTVV.

CDR3 sequence: CAIGTTTNYGYTF. The CDR3 DNA is TGTGCCATCGGGACAACCACTAACTATGGCTACACCTTC. This chain joins TRBV10-3 and TRBJ1-2; a possible D gene is TRBD1 (6 bases). Germline values: CDR1 ENHRY, CDR2 SYGVKD. Between the trimmed V and J ends, which lost 8 bases and 0 bases, there was a span of 10 bases. This CDR3 has 13 amino acids.

The chain links TRBV6-6 to TRBJ1-1; TRBD1 matches 7 bases. The trim removed 9 bases at V and 5 bases at J, leaving 6 bases unmatched. Germline-derived CDR1 and CDR2 are MNHNY and SVGAGI (reference sequence). The CDR3 spans 12 residues. The CDR3 region has the DNA TGTGCCAGTACAGGGGTGGTAACTGAAGCTTTCTTT. This sequence encodes CASTGVVTEAFF.

A single count supports this clone. V and J are TRBV5-4 and TRBJ2-2; 8 nucleotides align to TRBD2. From germline, CDR1 is SGHNT and CDR2 YYREEE (reference sequence). The CDR3 length is 16 residues. With 4 bases clipped from V and 3 bases from J, the junction kept 8 bases outside the gene matches. The CDR3 region has the DNA TGTGCCAGCAGCCCCGAGGCGGGGGGTTACACCGGGGAGCTGTTTTTT. It translates to CASSPEAGGYTGELFF.

This chain connects TRBV6-5 to TRBJ2-7; TRBD2 matches 10 bases. Germline CDR1 MNHEY, CDR2 SVGAGI. With V trimmed by 8 bases and J by 2 bases, 6 bases remained unmatched. CDR3 length: 14 residues. The DNA of the CDR3 is TGTGCCAGCGCCCAAGCGGGAGGGCCCTACGAGCAGTACTTC. This codes for CASAQAGGPYEQYF.

The chain has TRBV15 and TRBJ2-7, with a tentative D call TRBD2 (6 bases). The germline gives CDR1 LNHNV, CDR2 YYDKDF (reference sequence). Trimming took 4 bases from V and 0 from J, leaving 16 bases between them. This CDR3 comprises 16 residues. The CDR3 DNA is TGTGCCACCAGCAAAGAGGCGGGGCCCACCTCCTACGAGCAGTACTTC. This encodes CATSKEAGPTSYEQYF.

The rearrangement joins TRBV7-9 to TRBJ1-2; unclear D gene. There are 12 residues in the CDR3. V lost 8 bases to trimming and J lost 4 bases, with 11 bases between them. Per the germline V gene, CDR1 is SEHNR and CDR2 is FQNEAQ (reference sequence). The CDR3 DNA sequence: TGTGCCAGCCAACATCGCGGCTATGGCTACACCTTC. As protein: CASQHRGYGYTF.

This rearrangement joins TRBV5-1 to TRBJ1-3; possible D gene TRBD1, 5 bases. Trimming removed 4 bases from V and 4 bases from J, with 15 bases in between. This CDR3 region has 15 residues. CDR1 is SGHRS and CDR2 is YFSETQ in the germline V gene. DNA of the CDR3: TGCGCCAGCAGCGAGGGAGCGGGGACCGGAAACACCATATATTTT. This translates into CASSEGAGTGNTIYF.

This chain links TRBV25-1 with TRBJ1-2; D is undetermined. The germline V and J ends were trimmed by 5 bases and 0 bases, with 13 bases remaining between them. Germline assignment: CDR1 MGHDK and CDR2 SYGVNS. The CDR3 contains 15 residues. CDR3 amino acids: CASSPTGRANYGYTF. The CDR3 nucleotides read TGTGCCAGCAGTCCAACGGGTCGAGCTAACTATGGCTACACCTTC.

V is TRBV6-5 and J is TRBJ2-7; 10 nucleotides agree with TRBD2. Per germline, CDR1 MNHEY and CDR2 SVGAGI. The CDR3 contains 15 residues. Germline trimming cut 4 bases from V and 3 bases from J; bases unmatched to any gene: 6. CDR3 sequence (DNA): TGTGCCAGCAGTTCCCAAGCGGGAGGGGACTACGAGCAGTACTTC. It yields the protein CASSSQAGGDYEQYF.

The gene calls are TRBV7-8 and TRBJ1-5, with no clear D. The V end lost 5 bases, the J end lost 0 bases, and 11 bases lay between the germline ends. CDR3 length equals 15 residues. Germline loops: CDR1 SGHVS, CDR2 FQNEAQ. CDR3 bases: TGTGCCAGCAGCGACCACTCGGGTAGCAATCAGCCCCAGCATTTT. This translates into CASSDHSGSNQPQHF.

V and J are TRBV21-1 and TRBJ1-4; no DNA check was done on the table's D call, TRBD1. TRBV21-1 counts as a pseudogene. CDR3 length: 14 residues. The CDR3 DNA sequence: TGTGCCAGCAGCGAAAAAAAAACACCAGAAAAACTGTTTTTT. The encoded protein is CASSEKKTPEKLFF.

This clone occurred a few times. V and J are TRBV11-2 and TRBJ2-7; D possibly corresponds to TRBD2 (6 bases). With 1 base removed from V and 3 bases from J, the gap between germline ends came to 16 bases. The CDR3 is made up of 16 amino acids. Germline assignment: CDR1 SGHAT and CDR2 FQNNGV. The CDR3 is CASSLVCCRESYEQYF. The CDR3, as DNA: TGTGCCAGCAGCTTAGTTTGTTGCCGGGAGAGCTACGAGCAGTACTTC.

The chain uses TRBV7-9 and TRBJ1-2, with 8 bases identical to TRBD1. With 9 bases clipped from V and 4 bases from J, the junction kept 7 bases outside the gene matches. The CDR3 is 13 amino acids. CDR1 is SEHNR and CDR2 is FQNEAQ in the germline V gene (reference sequence). DNA for the CDR3: TGTGCCAGAACGGACAGGGACCCCTATGGCTACACCTTC. This codes for CARTDRDPYGYTF.

This clone was seen a handful of times. The CDR3 nucleotides read TGTGCCAGCAGCTTGGCGGTAGCGGTCACAGATACGCAGTATTTT. It encodes CASSLAVAVTDTQYF. The V gene is TRBV5-6, the J gene TRBJ2-3; weak D call: TRBD2 (6 bases). The V end lost 0 bases, the J end lost 2 bases, and 10 bases lay between the germline ends. CDR1 is SGHDT, CDR2 YYEEEE, per germline. CDR3 length: 15 residues.

The V gene is TRBV6-1, the J gene TRBJ1-2; D is undetermined. Germline assignment: CDR1 MNHNS and CDR2 SASEGT. This CDR3 is built from 11 residues. Trimming pared 1 base from V and 14 bases from J, leaving 11 bases between. CDR3 in DNA: TGTGCCAGCAGTGAAGGAAACAGACCGACCTTC. Amino acids: CASSEGNRPTF.

In this sample, this clone turned up a few times. This chain connects TRBV19 to TRBJ1-6, with TRBD1 matching 7 bases. V was pared by 3 bases and J by 6 bases, with 2 bases of the junction left unmatched. The length of the CDR3 is 14 residues. Germline loops: CDR1 LNHDA, CDR2 SQIVND (reference sequence). The CDR3 sequence: CASSIGTANSPLHF. Here the CDR3 DNA reads TGTGCCAGTAGTATTGGGACAGCTAATTCACCCCTCCACTTT.

Concerning this clone itself: Compared with germline, one end of the junction differs, possibly owing to a read error. The CDR3 is CASSLTGGVGGELFF. As DNA, the CDR3 is TGTGCCAGCAGCCTAACAGGGGGCGTCGGCGGGGAGCTGTTTTTT. The chain recombines TRBV7-3 with TRBJ2-2; 9 positions match TRBD1. The CDR3 loop spans 15 amino acids. The V gene's germline CDR1 is SGHTA and CDR2 FQGTGA.

The chain is built from TRBV2 and TRBJ1-6; a weak D match, TRBD1 (5 bases). The CDR3 is 15 amino acids. V was cut by 7 bases and J by 3 bases, with 13 bases left in between. From germline, CDR1 is SNHLY and CDR2 FYNNEI. The CDR3 is CASTTANLYNSPLHF. The CDR3 bases are TGTGCCAGCACGACAGCGAACCTCTATAATTCACCCCTCCACTTT.

V and J are TRBV7-3 and TRBJ2-1; the D gene is possibly TRBD2 (6 bases). The V end was cut by 2 bases, the J end by 3 bases, with 14 bases between. This CDR3 has 16 residues. Germline CDR1 and CDR2: SGHTA and FQGTGA. The CDR3 nucleotides are TGTGCCAGCAGCTTAGTTGGAGGGCCAGACTACAATGAGCAGTTCTTC. Protein product: CASSLVGGPDYNEQFF.

This chain links TRBV10-3 with TRBJ2-5, with a tentative D call TRBD2 (7 bases). The CDR3 has 14 amino acids. Germline CDR1 and CDR2: ENHRY and SYGVKD. Between the trimmed V and J ends, which lost 6 bases and 5 bases, there was a span of 16 bases. The CDR3: CAIRAGAADETQYF. The DNA for the CDR3 is TGTGCCATCAGGGCGGGGGCCGCGGATGAGACCCAGTACTTC.

This chain joins TRBV25-1 and TRBJ2-1; no clear D gene. This CDR3 region has 16 residues. Looked up from germline, CDR1 is MGHDK and CDR2 is SYGVNS. V lost 2 bases and J 4 bases, leaving 15 bases between the germline ends. The CDR3 bases are TGTGCCAGCAGTGAAGTTAAGGTGGCGAGGTACAATGAGCAGTTCTTC. Residues: CASSEVKVARYNEQFF.

The chain has TRBV5-5 and TRBJ1-5; 7 bases are a match to TRBD1. There are 15 residues in the CDR3. The J segment lost 4 bases and the V segment lost 4 bases, leaving 8 bases of the junction unmatched. Germline V gene sequence: CDR1 SGHKS, CDR2 YYEKEE (reference sequence). CDR3 DNA sequence: TGTGCCAGCAGCCCCAACCCAGGGGGTAATCAGCCCCAGCATTTT. It translates to CASSPNPGGNQPQHF.

The chain is built from TRBV6-5 and TRBJ1-3, with a possible D match to TRBD1 (6 bases). The CDR3 covers 15 residues. Germline-derived CDR1 and CDR2 are MNHEY and SVGAGI. V shed 2 bases and J shed 0 bases, with 8 bases lying between them. In DNA form, the CDR3 reads TGTGCCAGCAGTTACGGACAGAGCTCTGGAAACACCATATATTTT. Translation: CASSYGQSSGNTIYF.